The T cell receptor beta chain under discussion was sequenced for a study of shared clonotypes between healthy human individuals. Study details: Those who served as donors were two women and three men between the ages of 18 and 49.

An even split of each subset's genomic DNA across several immunoSEQ plates was performed. Clones were sequenced by immunoSEQ multiplex PCR, and TCRdb holds only the in-frame ones, with some missing. The sample shows some 980,000 clones, roughly 72% of them seen only once. The CDR3 contains 13 residues. Trimming took 9 bases from V and 5 from J; bases not matched to a gene: 8. Germline V lookup: CDR1 SGHNT, CDR2 YYREEE (reference sequence). The sample consisted of memory CD4+ T cells sorted from blood. As for subset: CD45RA-negative fraction. The clonotype was recovered from a man aged 18 to 29 in good health. This rearrangement joins TRBV5-4 to TRBJ2-5; 9 positions agree with TRBD2. This CDR3 is CATASGIAETQYF. The CDR3 DNA is TGTGCCACTGCTAGCGGGATCGCGGAGACCCAGTACTTC. Drawing the rest from reference TRBV5-4 and TRBJ2-5, the complete variable domain is ETGVTQSPTHLIKTRGQQVTLRCSSQSGHNTVSWYQQALGQGPQFIFQYYREEENGRGNFPPRFSGLQFPNYSSELNVNALELDDSALYLCATASGIAETQYFGPGTRLLVL.